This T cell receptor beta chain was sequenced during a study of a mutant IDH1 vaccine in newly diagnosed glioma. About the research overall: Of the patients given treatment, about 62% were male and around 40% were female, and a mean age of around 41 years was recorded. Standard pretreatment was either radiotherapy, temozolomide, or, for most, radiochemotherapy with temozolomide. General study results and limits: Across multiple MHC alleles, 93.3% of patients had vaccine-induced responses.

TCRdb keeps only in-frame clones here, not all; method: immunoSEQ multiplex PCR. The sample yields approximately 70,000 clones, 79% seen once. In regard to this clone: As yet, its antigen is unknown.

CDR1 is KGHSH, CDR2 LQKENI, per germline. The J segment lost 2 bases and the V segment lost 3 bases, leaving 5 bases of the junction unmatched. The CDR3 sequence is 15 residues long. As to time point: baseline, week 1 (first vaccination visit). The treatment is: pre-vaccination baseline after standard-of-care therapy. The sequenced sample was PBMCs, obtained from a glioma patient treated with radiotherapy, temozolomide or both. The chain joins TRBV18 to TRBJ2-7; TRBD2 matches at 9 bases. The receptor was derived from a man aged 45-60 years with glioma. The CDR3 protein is CASSPAAGGPYEQYF. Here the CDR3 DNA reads TGTGCCAGCTCACCGGCAGCGGGGGGCCCCTACGAGCAGTACTTC.